One sample yielded the 9 T cell receptor beta chains listed below, sequenced in a study of blood T cell repertoires in COVID-19. Method: immunoSEQ multiplex PCR; TCRdb's copy keeps in-frame clones and lacks some. This table has a few hundred thousand clones, approximately 86% appearing once. The sequenced sample was peripheral blood. Every receptor here comes from a woman between 50 and 59 years old with active or convalescent COVID-19.

The chain carries TRBV4-2 and TRBJ2-7, with TRBD1 matching 10 bases. Germline V lookup: CDR1 LGHNA, CDR2 YNFKEQ. The CDR3 loop spans 15 amino acids. V dropped 0 bases and J dropped 2; count of bases not matched to a gene: 1. In nucleotides, the CDR3 is TGTGCCAGCAGCCAAGAGACAGGGGGCCCCTACGAGCAGTACTTC. Translating it yields CASSQETGGPYEQYF.

The V and J genes are TRBV6-5 and TRBJ2-4; D may be TRBD1 (7 bases). Trimming stripped 8 bases from V and 2 bases from J, with 13 bases between. CDR1 and CDR2 from the germline V gene are MNHEY and SVGAGI. The CDR3 sequence is 14 residues long. The CDR3 sequence: CASGGGAPKNIQYF. The CDR3 DNA follows: TGTGCCAGCGGAGGGGGCGCGCCCAAAAACATTCAGTACTTC.

This chain uses TRBV29-1 with TRBJ1-2; 8 nucleotides agree with TRBD1. The length of the CDR3 is 14 residues. V gave up 4 bases and J gave up 0 bases; unmatched junction bases: 4. Germline V gene lookup returns CDR1 SQVTM and CDR2 ANQGSEA. The CDR3 coding sequence is TGCAGCGTTGGGCAGGGGGCTACTAACTATGGCTACACCTTC. Protein sequence: CSVGQGATNYGYTF.

This chain links TRBV19 with TRBJ2-6; 9 bases fit TRBD1. The CDR3 runs to 15 residues. Germline-derived CDR1 and CDR2 are LNHDA and SQIVND (reference sequence). The trim removed 6 bases at V and 1 base at J, leaving 1 base unmatched. The chain's CDR3 is CASRGQGSGANVLTF. The CDR3 DNA follows: TGTGCCAGTAGAGGACAGGGGTCTGGGGCCAACGTCCTGACTTTC.

J is TRBJ2-3 and V is TRBV6-5; no clear D. Trimming removed 5 bases from V and 4 bases from J, with 16 bases in between. The germline CDR1 and CDR2 sequences are MNHEY and SVGAGI. The CDR3 contains 15 residues. The CDR3 region has the DNA TGTGCCAGCAGTATTACGCCTTTGAGGTCAGATACGCAGTATTTT. This gives the protein CASSITPLRSDTQYF.

This clone showed up just a few times. The chain is built from TRBV7-9 and TRBJ2-1; 11 bases match TRBD2. This CDR3 has 15 amino acids. With 3 bases clipped from V and 7 bases from J, the junction kept 5 bases outside the gene matches. The germline V gene has CDR1 SEHNR and CDR2 FQNEAQ (reference sequence). Here the CDR3 reads CASSFATSGVNEQFF. DNA for the CDR3: TGTGCCAGCAGCTTCGCGACTAGCGGGGTAAATGAGCAGTTCTTC.

The chain links TRBV6-5 to TRBJ2-7; 7 positions match TRBD2. V lost 4 bases, J lost 9 bases, and 12 bases stayed unmatched. The CDR3 length is 14 residues. The germline V gene has CDR1 MNHEY and CDR2 SVGAGI. The CDR3: CASSSPLLRGMQYF. The CDR3 DNA is TGTGCCAGCAGTTCCCCTCTGTTGCGGGGGATGCAGTACTTC.

The rearrangement uses TRBV7-2 and TRBJ2-3; D not certain. CDR1 and CDR2 (germline): SGHTA, FQGNSA. The CDR3 consists of 15 residues. V dropped 3 bases and J dropped 0 bases, with 10 bases sitting between them. The CDR3 sequence is CASSLKALSTDTQYF. DNA of the CDR3: TGTGCCAGCAGCTTGAAAGCACTGAGCACAGATACGCAGTATTTT.

This chain joins TRBV18 and TRBJ2-1; a possible D gene is TRBD2 (6 bases). Deletions cut 2 bases from V and 5 bases from J, with 19 bases between. CDR3 size: 17 residues. Germline V gene data show CDR1 as KGHSH and CDR2 as LQKENI. Here the CDR3 reads CASSPSLAAGSDNEQFF. DNA for the CDR3: TGTGCCAGCTCACCAAGTCTCGCTGCGGGGTCCGACAATGAGCAGTTCTTC.